The subject of this entry is one T cell receptor (beta chain). Looked up from germline, CDR1 is SEHNR and CDR2 is FQNEAQ (reference sequence). V lost 1 base and J 6 bases, leaving 12 bases between the germline ends. The CDR3 is made up of 15 amino acids. Clones were sequenced by immunoSEQ multiplex PCR, and TCRdb holds only the in-frame ones, with some missing. The top ten hold around 1% of the sample, which has 150,000 to 200,000 clones, roughly 85% seen once. The data stem from a study of blood T cell repertoires in COVID-19. The specimen was peripheral blood. The chain joins TRBV7-9 to TRBJ1-4; D gene ambiguous. The receptor was derived from a man in his forties with acute or convalescent COVID-19. CDR3 region: CASSLGTGSYEKLFF. In DNA, the CDR3 is TGTGCCAGCAGCTTAGGGACGGGATCATATGAAAAACTGTTTTTT.